These 7 T cell receptor beta chains share one sample of origin, sequenced in a study of T cells in Graves' hyperthyroidism and ophthalmopathy. It was RNA transcripts that yielded the amplified TCR beta CDR3 regions. Using the HTBI primer set, a first-round RT-PCR was run on the TCR CDR3. TCRdb reanalysed the multiplex PCR reads using MiXCR and keeps one entry per CDR3 protein. The profile covers about 360,000 distinct CDR3 sequences, with approximately 14% appearing a single time and around a quarter taken by the ten largest. Input material: blood. Receptor source: a woman under 30 with Graves' hyperthyroidism that later progressed to Graves' ophthalmopathy.

This clonotype has at least ten counts. The chain employs TRBV7-9 and TRBJ2-1; D call uncertain. V lost 7 bases and J 7 bases, leaving 5 bases between the germline ends. Germline V gene data show CDR1 as SEHNR and CDR2 as FQNEAQ (reference sequence). This CDR3 is 10 amino acids long. The CDR3 coding sequence is TGTGCCAGCACCCCTAATGAGCAGTTCTTC. It translates to CASTPNEQFF.

The chain is built from TRBV7-9 and TRBJ2-3, with unresolved D. Germline CDR1 SEHNR, CDR2 FQNEAQ (reference sequence). The CDR3 is made up of 16 amino acids. V gave up 5 bases and J gave up 2 bases, with 17 bases separating them. The CDR3 bases are TGTGCCAGCAGCGTCGACCCTCCCCCCTTCACAGATACGCAGTATTTT. Protein sequence: CASSVDPPPFTDTQYF.

This clonotype has ten or more counts. The CDR3 nucleotides are TGTGCCAGCGCCTGGGTGTGGGGGCGAGGCTACGAGCAGTACTTC. Its translation: CASAWVWGRGYEQYF. V usage is TRBV28 and J usage is TRBJ2-7; TRBD1 is a possible D gene (6 bases). Germline CDR1 and CDR2: MDHEN and SYDVKM. The V gene lost 8 bases and the J gene lost 3 bases, with 20 bases spanning the gap. This CDR3 is 15 amino acids long.

In this sample, this clonotype turned up many times. V gene TRBV6-6 combines with J gene TRBJ2-7; D gene unclear. The CDR3 length is 12 residues. The germline CDR1 and CDR2 sequences are MNHNY and SVGAGI (reference sequence). V gave up 0 bases and J gave up 5 bases, with 5 bases separating them. The CDR3 DNA reads as TGTGCCAGCAGTTACTCCGGAGACGAGCAGTACTTC. This translates into CASSYSGDEQYF.

As to this clonotype: A read error may produce the germline difference seen at one junction end. The chain carries TRBV7-7 and TRBJ1-2; D gene uncertain. CDR3 length: 15 amino acids. Germline V gives CDR1 SSHAT, CDR2 FNYEAQ (reference sequence). The CDR3 here is CASSLIPQFPYGYTF. For the CDR3, the DNA is TGTGCTAGCAGCTTAATTCCCCAGTTCCCCTATGGCTACACCTTC.

This clonotype was detected ten times or more. The CDR3 loop reads CASSLTYRDKNEQFF. CDR3 bases: TGTGCCAGCAGCCTCACTTATCGGGACAAAAATGAGCAGTTCTTC. The chain carries TRBV3-1 and TRBJ2-1; perhaps TRBD1 as D (6 bases). Germline CDR1 is LGHDT and CDR2 is YNNKEL (reference sequence). The CDR3 is 15 residues long. The ends were cut back, 4 bases at V and 7 bases at J, with 17 bases in the middle.

This clonotype has a count of ten or more. The rearrangement joins TRBV11-2 to TRBJ2-5; 9 positions match TRBD1. V lost 7 bases and J lost 5; bases outside the gene matches: 8. CDR1 SGHAT and CDR2 FQNNGV come from the germline V gene. The length of the CDR3 is 14 residues. The CDR3 DNA follows: TGTGCCAGCACCGTGGAGGGGACAGGGGAGACCCAGTACTTC. Its translation: CASTVEGTGETQYF.